This note documents a single TCR beta chain sequence. Its antigen is unknown. The same CDR3 is also encoded by other DNA sequences in this sample. The data originate from a study of shared clonotypes between healthy human individuals. Study as a whole: Three CD4 naive, three CD4 memory, two CD8 naive and one CD8 memory plate were used per donor. The study's findings and limits: Shared clonotypes across all four donors exceeded non-shared ones in generation probability. For naive CD4 cells, roughly 4.6% of clonotypes were shared across a few donors.

The data were produced by immunoSEQ multiplex PCR, yet TCRdb's version contains in-frame clones alone and is incomplete. The sample has 2 million to 3 million clones; more than 80% are singletons. The germline V gene encodes CDR1 ENHRY and CDR2 SYGVKD. The CDR3 spans 14 residues. The trim removed 0 bases at V and 2 bases at J, leaving 1 base unmatched. This clonotype was sampled from a man in his late teens or twenties in good health. The sample consisted of naive CD4+ T cells sorted from blood. Indicated subset: CD45RA+ positively selected. The gene calls are TRBV10-3 and TRBJ2-7; TRBD1 matches 7 bases. CDR3 sequence reads: CAISESGQPYEQYF. The CDR3 DNA sequence: TGTGCCATCAGTGAGTCGGGACAGCCCTACGAGCAGTACTTC.